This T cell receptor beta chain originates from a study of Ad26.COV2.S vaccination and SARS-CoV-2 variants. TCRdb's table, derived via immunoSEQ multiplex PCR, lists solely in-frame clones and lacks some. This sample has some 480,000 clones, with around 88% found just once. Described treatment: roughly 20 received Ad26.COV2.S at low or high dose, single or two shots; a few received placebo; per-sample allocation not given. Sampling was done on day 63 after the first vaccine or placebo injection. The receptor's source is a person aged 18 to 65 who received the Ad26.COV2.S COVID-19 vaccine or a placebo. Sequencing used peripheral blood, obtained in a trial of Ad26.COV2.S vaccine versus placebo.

CDR3 protein: CASSLLAGGGELFF. Written as DNA, the CDR3 is TGTGCCAGCAGCTTACTAGCGGGGGGCGGGGAGCTGTTTTTT. The V call is TRBV7-6, the J call TRBJ2-2; 11 nucleotides agree with TRBD2. The CDR3 has 14 residues. CDR1 is SGHVS, CDR2 FNYEAQ, per germline. Trimming removed 2 bases from V and 7 bases from J; junction bases left unmatched: 0.